This paragraph reports one T cell receptor (beta chain). A far more abundant clone sits one base away, making this likely a read error. Blood was drawn (around 6 milliliters of peripheral blood) at each of two time points. This entry comes from a study of prognosis after radiotherapy for stage I lung cancer. Across the study: The study enrolled around twelve men and roughly 6 women as patients, aged 53 to 84 with a median of approximately 70 years. Nobody among the patients got concurrent therapy with stereotactic body radiotherapy.

CDR3 of TCR beta was amplified from genomic DNA via a two-round multiplex PCR. The first PCR round targeted every TRBV and TRBJ gene with specific primers. TCRdb reanalysed the multiplex PCR reads using MiXCR and keeps one entry per CDR3 protein. This sample yields roughly 25,000 distinct CDR3 sequences, of which around 36% are seen a single time; roughly 60% belongs to the top ten. The CDR3 spans 14 residues. V gave up 6 bases and J gave up 7 bases; unmatched junction bases: 9. The rearrangement joins TRBV12-3 or TRBV12-4 to TRBJ1-2; 9 nucleotides line up with TRBD1. Sequencing was performed on PBMCs, taken before or after stereotactic body radiation therapy (not recorded which). The receptor's source is a donor over 45 with non-small cell lung cancer. CDR3: CASSQPTGQGGYTF. DNA for the CDR3: TGTGCCAGCAGCCAACCAACGGGACAGGGTGGCTACACCTTC.